The 11 T cell receptor beta chains given below trace back to one sample, sequenced in a study of T cell repertoires in ileal Crohn's disease. TCRdb's copy holds only in-frame clones and misses some; the assay was immunoSEQ multiplex PCR. The table lists about 3,800 clones, approximately 80% of them singletons. The sequenced sample consisted of ileal tissue. Receptors originate from an adult with Crohn's disease.

The chain combines TRBV2 with TRBJ1-5; 7 nucleotides agree with TRBD1. Per the germline V gene, CDR1 is SNHLY and CDR2 is FYNNEI. The V gene end was trimmed by 6 bases and the J gene end by 3 bases; junction bases not matched to a gene: 11. This CDR3 is 16 amino acids long. This CDR3 reads CASSLSQGLTNQPQHF. CDR3 DNA: TGTGCCAGCAGCTTATCACAGGGGTTAACCAATCAGCCCCAGCATTTT.

The chain couples TRBV6-5 to TRBJ1-2, with 9 bases lining up with TRBD1. The CDR3 is 15 amino acids. V was clipped by 4 bases and J by 7 bases; unmatched bases: 10. CDR1 and CDR2 (germline): MNHEY, SVGAGI. CDR3 sequence reads: CASSSFAGQGTGYTF. CDR3 sequence (DNA): TGTGCCAGCAGTTCATTCGCGGGACAGGGTACTGGCTACACCTTC.

The chain links TRBV2 to TRBJ2-1; weak D call: TRBD2 (6 bases). The germline V gene encodes CDR1 SNHLY and CDR2 FYNNEI. Trimming pared 7 bases from V and 4 bases from J, leaving 17 bases between. This CDR3 has 15 residues. This CDR3 reads CASKGGRGFYNEQFF. The CDR3 nucleotides are TGTGCCAGCAAGGGAGGTAGGGGATTTTACAATGAGCAGTTCTTC.

The chain links TRBV7-2 to TRBJ1-5; D possibly corresponds to TRBD1 (5 bases). The CDR3 spans 15 residues. CDR1 SGHTA and CDR2 FQGNSA come from the germline V gene. V gave up 5 bases and J gave up 2 bases, with 13 bases separating them. The CDR3 region is CASSPRGGGNQPQHF. The CDR3, as DNA: TGTGCCAGCAGCCCCCGCGGGGGTGGCAATCAGCCCCAGCATTTT.

The rearrangement links TRBV7-9 to TRBJ2-7; a weak D match, TRBD2 (6 bases). Deletions cut 3 bases from V and 4 bases from J, with 19 bases between. The CDR3 has 16 amino acids. The germline CDR1 and CDR2 sequences are SEHNR and FQNEAQ (reference sequence). The CDR3 sequence is CASSFEYGGSPYEQYF. CDR3 in DNA: TGTGCCAGCAGCTTCGAATACGGGGGATCTCCTTACGAGCAGTACTTC. The full variable domain, with the rest looked up from reference TRBV7-9 and TRBJ2-7, is DTGVSQNPRHKITKRGQNVTFRCDPISEHNRLYWYRQTLGQGPEFLTYFQNEAQLEKSRLLSDRFSAERPKGSFSTLEIQRTEQGDSAMYLCASSFEYGGSPYEQYFGPGTRLTVT.

This clone was observed a handful of times. The V and J genes are TRBV5-4 and TRBJ2-2; 8 nucleotides align to TRBD1. Germline values: CDR1 SGHNT, CDR2 YYREEE (reference sequence). After removal of 3 bases from V and 1 base from J, the junction contained 2 bases not matched to a gene. CDR3 length: 15 amino acids. The CDR3, as DNA: TGTGCCAGCAGCTCCGGGACAGGGAACACCGGGGAGCTGTTTTTT. It translates to CASSSGTGNTGELFF.

In its sample, this clone was seen a few times. The V gene is TRBV27, the J gene TRBJ1-2; tentatively, D is TRBD1 (5 bases). Germline V CDR1 and CDR2: MNHEY, SMNVEV (reference sequence). There are 16 residues in the CDR3. Trimming pared 6 bases from V and 2 bases from J, leaving 19 bases between. CDR3 DNA: TGTGCCAGCAGCCTGACGGCCACCTACAGGAACTATGGCTACACCTTC. Protein: CASSLTATYRNYGYTF.

The chain uses TRBV30 and TRBJ1-1; possibly TRBD1 for D (5 bases). V was shortened by 0 bases and J by 4 bases, with 9 bases between the two germline ends. Per the germline V gene, CDR1 is GTSNPN and CDR2 is SVGIG (reference sequence). The length of the CDR3 is 13 residues. For the CDR3, the DNA is TGTGCCTGGAGTGTTCTCAGGGCCACTGAAGCTTTCTTT. Translated: CAWSVLRATEAFF.

This chain joins TRBV5-1 and TRBJ1-4; 9 bases agree with TRBD1. The germline V gene has CDR1 SGHRS and CDR2 YFSETQ. CDR3 length equals 15 residues. The J segment lost 5 bases and the V segment lost 4 bases, leaving 6 bases of the junction unmatched. The CDR3 DNA reads as TGCGCCAGCAGCGTACAGGGGGCCGGGAATGAAAAACTGTTTTTT. Amino acids: CASSVQGAGNEKLFF.

This clone appeared a few times. V usage is TRBV5-1 and J usage is TRBJ2-2; D might be TRBD1 (6 bases). The length of the CDR3 is 17 residues. Germline V gene sequence: CDR1 SGHRS, CDR2 YFSETQ. The ends were cut back, 4 bases at V and 4 bases at J, with 20 bases in the middle. DNA of the CDR3: TGCGCCAGCAGCATAAAGACAGGCTCCGGTTTCACCGGGGAGCTGTTTTTT. Its protein is CASSIKTGSGFTGELFF.

This clone was recorded only once. The J gene is TRBJ1-1, the V gene TRBV29-1; a weak D match, TRBD1 (5 bases). Germline assignment: CDR1 SQVTM and CDR2 ANQGSEA. V was pared by 3 bases and J by 4 bases, with 18 bases between. The CDR3 has 15 amino acids. CDR3 coding DNA: TGCAGCGTTGATGGGTCGCAGGGTCGCAGCACTGAAGCTTTCTTT. It encodes CSVDGSQGRSTEAFF.